This TCR beta chain was identified in a study of blood T cell repertoires in COVID-19. Study at large: Samples of COVID-19 (acute and convalescent) were obtained from the United States, Italy and Spain.

Clones were read by immunoSEQ multiplex PCR, and TCRdb kept only the in-frame ones, dropping some. The table lists tens of thousands of clones, over 85% of them singletons, with 10% to 15% in the top ten. This receptor was obtained from an older man with acute or convalescent COVID-19. Sequencing was carried out using peripheral blood.

Written as DNA, the CDR3 is TGTGCCAGCAGCCAGCTCCGGGACAGGGGACACACCATATATTTT. Amino acids: CASSQLRDRGHTIYF. This sequence joins TRBV11-2 and TRBJ1-3; the match to TRBD1 covers 10 bases. There are 15 residues in the CDR3. Germline CDR1 and CDR2: SGHAT and FQNNGV. The V and J ends lost 5 bases and 8 bases, in that order; junction bases with no gene match: 9.